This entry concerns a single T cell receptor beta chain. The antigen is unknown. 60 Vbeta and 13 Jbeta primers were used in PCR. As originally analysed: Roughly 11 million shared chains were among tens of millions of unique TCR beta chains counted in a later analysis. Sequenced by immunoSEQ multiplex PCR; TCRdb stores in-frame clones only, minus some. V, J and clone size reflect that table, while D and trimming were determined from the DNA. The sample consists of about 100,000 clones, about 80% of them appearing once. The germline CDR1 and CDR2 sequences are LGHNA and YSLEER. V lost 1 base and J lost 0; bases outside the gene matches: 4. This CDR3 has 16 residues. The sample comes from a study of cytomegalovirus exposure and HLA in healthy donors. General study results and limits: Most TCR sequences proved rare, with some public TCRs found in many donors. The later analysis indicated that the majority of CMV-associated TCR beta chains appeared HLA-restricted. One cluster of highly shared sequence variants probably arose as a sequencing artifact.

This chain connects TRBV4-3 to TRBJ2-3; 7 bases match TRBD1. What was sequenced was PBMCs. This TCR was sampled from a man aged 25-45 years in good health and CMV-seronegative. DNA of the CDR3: TGCGCCAGCAGCCAAGGACAGGGCACTAGCACAGATACGCAGTATTTT. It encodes CASSQGQGTSTDTQYF.